This T cell receptor (beta chain) was captured by sequencing in a study of graft-versus-host responses after intestinal transplantation (dated by TCRdb to the early 2020s). Regarding the research as a whole: The transplants that recipients received were multivisceral, liver-intestinal, or isolated intestinal. Alloreactive clones were identified by sequencing pre-transplant mixed lymphocyte reaction products and comparing them with unstimulated pre-transplant donor and recipient T cells. Every recipient was given anti-thymocyte globulin induction, followed by approximately three years of maintenance tacrolimus and steroids. A peak of at least 4% donor T cells among recipient peripheral blood mononuclear cells was the definition used for donor T cell macrochimerism. After intestinal transplantation, graft-versus-host and host-versus-graft alloreactive T cell clones were followed in the graft, circulation and bone marrow using bulk TCR-beta CDR3 sequencing. Samples from a few later patients were sequenced in-house on an Illumina MiSeq with MiXCR processing rather than by the commercial service. A cohort of about 25 intestinal transplant recipients, including one retransplant, was enrolled, and a few patients lacking pretransplant specimens were excluded. The paper's findings and limits, for the study overall: GvH clones turned up in recipient bone marrow, with some appearing earlier in ileal mucosa or blood, a pattern consistent with an intestinal mucosal origin. Conclusions were limited by the relatively low number and heterogeneity of intestinal transplant patients. Peak levels of circulating GvH clones were associated with declines in HvG clones early after transplant. High GvH to HvG T cell clonal ratios were observed in the allografts of patients with donor T cell macrochimerism.

As concerns this clone: The antigen it binds to is not known. Qualities for individual bases were not recorded, and no much larger clone is one base off.

Libraries were built with the immunoSEQ multiplex PCR assay. For most patients, genomic DNA was isolated using the Qiagen DNeasy Blood and Tissue Kit and was shipped frozen to Adaptive Biotechnologies for TCR sequencing. For most patients, genomic DNA was subjected to high-throughput TCR-beta CDR3 sequencing by Adaptive Biotechnologies. The paper's data handling went like this. TCR sequencing data were retrieved from Adaptive's ImmunoSEQ software for about 17 patients, whereas a few other patients were processed with MiXCR and VDJtools. CD4 versus CD8 sorting errors were corrected by removing sequences found in both subsets at a frequency ratio below 5:1. CDR3 nucleotide sequences shared between donor and recipient were removed because the origin of such sequences could not be assigned. Alloreactive clones required at least 2-fold expansion over unstimulated cells and minimum CFSE-low frequency of 0.002% (template counts) or 0.001% (read counts). Mappable clones were those detected in sequenced pre-transplant spleen, lymph node, or MLR CFSE-low populations of the donor or recipient. Cumulative frequency of alloreactive clones was calculated as a percentage of all sequences weighted by copy number. In TCRdb, the immuneACCESS table is reduced to in-frame sequences with V and J assigned. These tables do not hold every clone; where another copy was compared, an unresolved V gene accounts for under half, and the others remain unexplained. The V and J calls and clone size are taken from that table; D and trimming were inferred from the DNA. For this sample the table gives about 100,000 clones, of which around 91% were detected only once. The ten largest clones represent 0.15% to 0.2% of the sample.

Taken with the paper, the label for time point translates to: cells obtained before transplantation from donor or recipient. CD3+CD4+ and CD3+CD8+ populations were FACS-sorted from unstimulated pre-transplant donor and recipient cells taken from spleen or lymph nodes. At the junction V is shortened by 5 bases and J by 8 bases, with 10 bases in between. The CDR1 and CDR2 encoded by the germline V gene are SGHAT and FQNNGV. Counted from cysteine to phenylalanine, this CDR3 has 13 amino acids. The CDR3 DNA has 39 bases and is translated from base 1. The source was unstimulated CD4+ T cells sorted from spleen or lymph node cells, collected before transplant. This TCR was sampled from a human donor who was the organ donor for an intestinal transplant. Rearrangement joined TRBV11-2 to TRBJ1-6, with a tentative D gene TRBD1 over 6 matching bases. The DNA sequence is as follows: TGTGCCAGCAGCCCCAGGGGAGATTCACCCCTCCACTTT. Its amino acids are CASSPRGDSPLHF.